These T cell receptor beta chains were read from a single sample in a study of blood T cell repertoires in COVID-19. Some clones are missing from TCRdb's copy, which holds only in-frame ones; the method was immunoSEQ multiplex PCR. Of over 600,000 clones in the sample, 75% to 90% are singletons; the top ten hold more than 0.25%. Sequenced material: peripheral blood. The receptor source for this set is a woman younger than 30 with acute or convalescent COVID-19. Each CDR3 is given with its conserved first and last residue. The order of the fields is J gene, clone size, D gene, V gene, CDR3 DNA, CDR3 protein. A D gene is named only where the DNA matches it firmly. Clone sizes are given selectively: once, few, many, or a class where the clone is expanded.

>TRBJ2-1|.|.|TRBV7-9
TGTGCCAGCAGCTTAGTCGGCAGGGAATATGAGCAGTTCTTC
CASSLVGREYEQFF
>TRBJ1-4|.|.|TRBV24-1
TGTGCCACCAGTGATTCCGGTGCAACTAATGAAAAACTGTTTTTT
CATSDSGATNEKLFF
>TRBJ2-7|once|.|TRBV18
TGTGCCAGCTCACCACCTATGGGTACAGGAGAAACCGAGCAGTACTTC
CASSPPMGTGETEQYF
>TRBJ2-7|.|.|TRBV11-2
TGTGCCAGCAGCTCGGCGGATTACGTGGCAGCTCCCTACGAGCAGTACTTC
CASSSADYVAAPYEQYF
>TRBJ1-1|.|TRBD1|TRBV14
TGTGCCAGCAGCCGGGGACAGGGCACTGAAGCTTTCTTT
CASSRGQGTEAFF
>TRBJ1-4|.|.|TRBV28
TGTGCCAGCAGTTTGGGCCCCTACAGGTGGGGTGAAAAACTGTTTTTT
CASSLGPYRWGEKLFF
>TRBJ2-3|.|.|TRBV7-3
TGTGCCAGCAGCCCTGGGCCCATCACAGATACGCAGTATTTT
CASSPGPITDTQYF
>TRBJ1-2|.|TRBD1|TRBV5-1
TGCGCCAGCAGCTTCGCCGGACAGGATGCCGGGTATGGCTACACCTTC
CASSFAGQDAGYGYTF
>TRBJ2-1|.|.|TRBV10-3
TGTGCCATCAGTGAGAGAAACGGGACTCGTTACAATGAGCAGTTCTTC
CAISERNGTRYNEQFF
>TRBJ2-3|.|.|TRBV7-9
TGTGCCAGCAGCTTTAGCGGCGATACGCAGTATTTT
CASSFSGDTQYF
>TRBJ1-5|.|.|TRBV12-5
TGTGCTAGTGGAAGACCAGGGTTAGGCAATCAGCCCCAGCATTTT
CASGRPGLGNQPQHF
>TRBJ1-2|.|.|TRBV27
TGTGCCAGCAGTTTATCGGGGGGGTATGGCTACACCTTC
CASSLSGGYGYTF
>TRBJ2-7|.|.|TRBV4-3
TGCGCCAGCAGCCAAGATGCCAGGGGTTATTCCTACGAGCAGTACTTC
CASSQDARGYSYEQYF
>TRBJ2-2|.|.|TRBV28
TGTGCCAGCAGCCCCCCAGGGCCCACCGGGGAGCTGTTTTTT
CASSPPGPTGELFF
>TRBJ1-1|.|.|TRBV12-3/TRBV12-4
TGTGCCAGCAGAACACGGAACACTGAAGCTTTCTTT
CASRTRNTEAFF
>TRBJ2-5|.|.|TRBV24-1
TGTGCCACCAGTGACCTCCCCGGGACACCTAAAGAGACCCAGTACTTC
CATSDLPGTPKETQYF
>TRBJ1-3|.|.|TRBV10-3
TGTGCCATCGCGGATGGGAGTTTAAACACCATATATTTT
CAIADGSLNTIYF
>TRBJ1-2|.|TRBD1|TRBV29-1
TGCAGCGGCACAATAACAGGGGGCGTTTTCGACACCTTC
CSGTITGGVFDTF
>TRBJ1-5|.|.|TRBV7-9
TGTGCCAGCAGCTTAGTATTGGGGGGAGGGGGCAATCAGCCCCAGCATTTT
CASSLVLGGGGNQPQHF
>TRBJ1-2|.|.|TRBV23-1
TGCGCCAGCAGTCAATCGGAGGGGTCGAACACCTTC
CASSQSEGSNTF
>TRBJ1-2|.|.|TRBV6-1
TGTGCCAGCAGTGAGAGGGTCGACTATGGCTACACCTTC
CASSERVDYGYTF
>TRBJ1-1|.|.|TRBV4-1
TGCGCCAGCAGCCTCCTAAACTTACCCGGAGGGGACACTGAAGCTTTCTTT
CASSLLNLPGGDTEAFF
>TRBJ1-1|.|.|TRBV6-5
TGTGCCAGCAGGCGAGCCACGGGGGTGGGCACTGAAGCTTTCTTT
CASRRATGVGTEAFF
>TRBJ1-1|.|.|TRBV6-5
TGTGCCAGCAGTTACTCGACTAATGAAGCTTTCTTT
CASSYSTNEAFF
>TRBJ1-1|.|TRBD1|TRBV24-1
TGTGCCACCAGTGGTACAGGGGATGAAGCTTTCTTT
CATSGTGDEAFF
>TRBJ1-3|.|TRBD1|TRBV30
TGTGCCTGGGGACAGGGGATAGCTGGAAACACCATATATTTT
CAWGQGIAGNTIYF
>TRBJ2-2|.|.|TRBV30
TGTGCCTGGAGTGTAAAGGGGGACACCGGGGAGCTGTTTTTT
CAWSVKGDTGELFF
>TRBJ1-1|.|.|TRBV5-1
TGCGCCAGCAGCTTCGACCCCCAGGCTGAAGCTTTCTTT
CASSFDPQAEAFF
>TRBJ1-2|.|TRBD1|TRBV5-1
TGCGCCAGCAGCTTAGGGACAGGGCAGAATGGCTACACCTTC
CASSLGTGQNGYTF
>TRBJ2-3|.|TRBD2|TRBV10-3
TGTGCCATCAGCCAGCCATTAAGCGGGGGCACAGATACGCAGTATTTT
CAISQPLSGGTDTQYF
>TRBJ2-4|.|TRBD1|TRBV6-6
TGTGCCAGCAGTCTGCATCCGGGACAGGGGACAGCCAAAAACATTCAGTACTTC
CASSLHPGQGTAKNIQYF
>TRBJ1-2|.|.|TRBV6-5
TGTGCCAGCAGTTACGTTGAGGGGGGGTTCTATGGCTACACCTTC
CASSYVEGGFYGYTF
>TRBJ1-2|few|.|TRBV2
TGTGCCAGCAGGACTGGAGGGGCCTTCTATGGCTACACCTTC
CASRTGGAFYGYTF
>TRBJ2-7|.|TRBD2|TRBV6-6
TGTGCCAGCAGTCGAGGGATCTTAGCGGGAAAACCCTACGAGCAGTACTTC
CASSRGILAGKPYEQYF
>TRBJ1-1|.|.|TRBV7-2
TGTGCCAGCAGCTTAGCGCAGGGCACTGAAGCTTTCTTT
CASSLAQGTEAFF
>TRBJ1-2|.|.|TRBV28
TGTGCCAGCAGCACCCCAGGGATTTATGGCTACACCTTC
CASSTPGIYGYTF
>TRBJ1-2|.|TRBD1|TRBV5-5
TGTGCCAGCAGCCCAGGGACAGGTATCTATGGCTACACCTTC
CASSPGTGIYGYTF
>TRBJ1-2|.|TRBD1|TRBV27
TGTGCCAGCAGTTTCCGAGGACAGGGGGCCAACTATGGCTACACCTTC
CASSFRGQGANYGYTF
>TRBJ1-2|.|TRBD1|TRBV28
TGTGCCGGCAGTCCGGGACAGGGATCGGGCTACACCTTC
CAGSPGQGSGYTF
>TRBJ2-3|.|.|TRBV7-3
TGTGCCAGCAGCTTCGGGACTGGCACAGATACGCAGTATTTT
CASSFGTGTDTQYF
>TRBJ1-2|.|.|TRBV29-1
TGCAGCGCCTCGGACAGAGGGGGAGTCGACTATGGCTACACCTTC
CSASDRGGVDYGYTF
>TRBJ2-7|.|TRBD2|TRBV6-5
TGTGCCAGCAGTTACCACGGGGGGGTGAGGAGCTACGAGCAGTACTTC
CASSYHGGVRSYEQYF
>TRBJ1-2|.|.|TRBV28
TGTGCCAGCAGTTTATCTGCGGCAGAATATGGCTACACCTTC
CASSLSAAEYGYTF
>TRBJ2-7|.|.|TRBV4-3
TGCGCCAGCAGCCAGACATTAGAAAGCTCCTACGAGCAGTACTTC
CASSQTLESSYEQYF
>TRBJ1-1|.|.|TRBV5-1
TGCGCCAGCAGCTTTGGGCAGGGCCTTAACACTGAAGCTTTCTTT
CASSFGQGLNTEAFF
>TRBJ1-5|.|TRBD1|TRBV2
TGTGCCAGCAGTGAAAACAGGGGGGGCAATCAGCCCCAGCATTTT
CASSENRGGNQPQHF
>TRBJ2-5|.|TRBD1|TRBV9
TGTGCCAGCAGCTCCGGACAGGTCCAAGAGACCCAGTACTTC
CASSSGQVQETQYF
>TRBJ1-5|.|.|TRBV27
TGTGCCAGCAGTCTGTGGGCCCGGAGCAATCAGCCCCAGCATTTT
CASSLWARSNQPQHF
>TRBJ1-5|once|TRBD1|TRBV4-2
TGTGCCAGCAGCCAAGAAGGGGACAGCAATAGCAATCAGCCCCAGCATTTT
CASSQEGDSNSNQPQHF
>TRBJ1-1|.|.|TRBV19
TGTGCCAGTAGTATACAATGGAGCACTGAAGCTTTCTTT
CASSIQWSTEAFF
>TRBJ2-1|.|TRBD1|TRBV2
TGTGCCACCACGGGACAGAGAGGGGATGAGCAGTTCTTC
CATTGQRGDEQFF